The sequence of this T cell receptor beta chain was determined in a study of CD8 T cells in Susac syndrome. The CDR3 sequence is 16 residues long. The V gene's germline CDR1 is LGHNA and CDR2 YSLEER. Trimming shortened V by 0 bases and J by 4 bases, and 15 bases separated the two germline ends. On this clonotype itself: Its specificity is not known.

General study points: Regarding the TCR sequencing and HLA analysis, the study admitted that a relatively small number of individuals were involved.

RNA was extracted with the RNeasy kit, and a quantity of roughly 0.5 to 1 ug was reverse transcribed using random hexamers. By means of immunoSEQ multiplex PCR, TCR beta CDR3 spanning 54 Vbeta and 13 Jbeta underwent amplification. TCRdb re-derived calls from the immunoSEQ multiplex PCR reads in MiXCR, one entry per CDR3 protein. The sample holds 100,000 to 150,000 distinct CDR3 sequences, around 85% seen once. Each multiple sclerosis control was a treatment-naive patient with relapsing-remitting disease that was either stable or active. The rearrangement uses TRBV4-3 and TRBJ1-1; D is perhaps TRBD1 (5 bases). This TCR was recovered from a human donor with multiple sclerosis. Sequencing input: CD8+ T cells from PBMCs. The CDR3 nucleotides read TGCGCCAGCAGCCAAGAGGGGACGAGGCCTAGCACTGAAGCTTTCTTT. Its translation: CASSQEGTRPSTEAFF.